The clone carrying this T cell receptor (beta chain) was detected only a few times. The antigen is undetermined. TCRdb re-derived calls from the reads in MiXCR, one entry per CDR3 protein. This sample has about 220,000 distinct CDR3 sequences; roughly 34% occur once, and the top ten carry roughly three fifths. This sample stems from a study of T cell repertoires in cytomegalovirus infection. Findings and caveats of the study: HLA-C-restricted CMV clonotypes gave the most frequent clonotype in two of eight donors.

The sequences come from CD8+ T cells from cultured PBMCs, collected from culture after CMV antigen stimulation. This receptor was obtained from a human donor in good health (CMV status not recorded). Some clones in this sample may be carry-over from other donors' samples.

CDR3 amino acids: CSARDELWGETQYF. Here the CDR3 DNA reads TGCAGTGCTAGAGATGAGTTGTGGGGGGAGACCCAGTACTTC. The chain carries TRBV20-1 and TRBJ2-5; perhaps D is TRBD1 or TRBD2 (5 bases each). The CDR3 length is 14 residues. The ends were cut back, 0 bases at V and 5 bases at J, with 13 bases in the middle. Germline-derived CDR1 and CDR2 are DFQATT and SNEGSKA (reference sequence).